This T cell receptor (beta chain) was sequenced during a study of Ad26.COV2.S vaccination and SARS-CoV-2 variants (dated by TCRdb to the early 2020s). Broadly, across the study: Donors in the vaccine arm were drawn from COV1001, a phase I-IIa trial of Ad26.COV2.S in healthy adults that was multicentre, randomized, double-blind and placebo-controlled. Ad26.COV2.S was administered intramuscularly at a dose of 5x10^10 or 1x10^11 viral particles, either as one shot or as two shots given 56 days apart. TCRbeta repertoire sequencing was used to assess the specificity and breadth of SARS-CoV-2-reactive T cell receptors after Ad26.COV2.S vaccination. The TCR-sequenced set comprised approximately 32 samples: approximately 19 Ad26.COV2.S vaccine recipients, 5 placebo recipients and 8 SARS-CoV-2 convalescent individuals. Trial participants were randomized into five groups of five: low-dose or high-dose Ad26.COV2.S given once or twice, or placebo on both occasions. Blinding of investigators to trial group allocation was maintained during experiments and outcome assessment. General study outcomes and caveats: Comparable non-spike TCR breadth was observed between vaccine and placebo recipients, consistent with only spike being contained in the vaccine. It was noted by the authors that total T cell responses may have been underestimated by the TCR breadth and depth analyses. Compared with placebo recipients, Ad26.COV2.S recipients showed higher spike-specific TCR breadth (P = 0.0014). After vaccination, substantial breadth of spike-specific CD8+ and CD4+ T cell responses was reported. Comparing responses between vaccine doses or regimens was not something the study was powered to do.

TCRbeta CDR3 regions were sequenced with the immunoSEQ Assay. After extraction, genomic DNA underwent amplification by bias-controlled multiplex PCR, followed by high-throughput sequencing. The authors' pipeline ran thus. Collapsing and filtering of sequences were performed to quantify the absolute abundance of each unique TCRbeta CDR3 region. T cell fraction was estimated by normalization of TCRbeta template counts to usable DNA, with usable DNA being measured through amplification of reference genes present in all nucleated cells. Repertoire TCRs were annotated as SARS-CoV-2-specific by exact matching of V gene, CDR3 amino acid sequence and J gene to a known reactive TCR set. The reference SARS-CoV-2 TCR set came from MIRA and was filtered for enrichment in COVID-19-positive ImmuneCODE repertoires, removing public or cross-reactive TCRs. Based on the MIRA antigens, annotated TCRs were further analysed at the level of specific ORF or position within ORF. Depth was the summed frequency of annotated unique rearrangements, while breadth was defined as annotated unique rearrangements over total unique productive rearrangements. Two-sided Wilcoxon rank-sum tests were used to compare TCR breadth between groups. Here the immuneACCESS table is served through TCRdb, limited to in-frame sequences with V and J called. Missing clones are a known gap in these copies; in checked studies unresolved V genes cover under half, and the rest lacks a known reason. The V and J calls and clone size are taken from that table; D and trimming were inferred from the DNA. This sample holds about 680,000 clones; around 90% were observed only once. In total, the top ten clones hold over 1.3% of the sample.

Ends trimmed: V by 6 bases, J by 9 bases; bases unmatched to a gene: 4. From cysteine to phenylalanine, the CDR3 is 13 amino acids long. Of the read, only the CDR3 DNA is kept; its 39 bases are in frame from base 1. On this clone itself: Its antigen remains unidentified. No much larger clone is present one base from it, and per-base qualities are unavailable.

This specimen's treatment or condition label, per the study, means: around 19 received Ad26.COV2.S at low or high dose, single or two shots; about five received placebo; per-sample allocation not given. Repertoires of vaccine and placebo recipients were sequenced from samples collected on day 63 after the first injection. Between 29 July and 7 August 2020, Cohort 1b enrolled 20 to 30 adults aged 18-55 years at one site in Boston, USA. Ad26.COV2.S was a replication-incompetent adenovirus type 26 vector that expressed a prefusion-stabilized SARS-CoV-2 spike protein derived from the original Wuhan strain.

The clonotype was recovered from a person aged 18-60 years who received the Ad26.COV2.S COVID-19 vaccine or a placebo. The receptor chain draws on TRBV12-3 or TRBV12-4 and TRBJ1-6; 8 of the junction bases match TRBD1. The sample was peripheral blood, taken in a trial of Ad26.COV2.S vaccine versus placebo. The nucleotide sequence is given as TGTGCCAGCAGAACAGGGGGAGGTTCACCCCTCCACTTT. It translates to CASRTGGGSPLHF.